This TCR beta chain was captured by sequencing in a study of T cell clonotyping in hematopoietic cell transplantation. Study-level findings and limits: Higher Inverse Simpson Index values in graft donor and pretransplant recipient predicted broader posttransplant TCR diversity. Few recipient clonotypes overlapped donors; over 95% were de novo at given depth. Recipient TCR diversity dropped after transplant; expanded clonotypes rose from day 30 to 180.

Trimming stripped 0 bases from V and 5 bases from J, with 10 bases between. This CDR3 comprises 13 residues. Germline loops: CDR1 GTSNPN, CDR2 SVGIG (reference sequence). Generated by immunoSEQ multiplex PCR, the TCRdb table keeps only in-frame clones and is missing some. The profile covers under 9,000 clones, with around 66% appearing a single time and around 21% taken by the ten largest. This clone was observed once. The antigen remains undetermined. The TCR originated in a male patient aged 55-69 years who had an allogeneic stem cell transplant from an unrelated donor, so the T cells may come from the graft donor. Some clones in this sample may be carry-over from other donors' samples. The chain uses TRBV30 and TRBJ2-5; D could derive from TRBD1 or TRBD2 (5 bases each). The material was peripheral blood mononuclear cells, obtained 100 days after allogeneic stem cell transplant. CDR3 loop: CAWSVLGEETQYF. CDR3 nucleotides: TGTGCCTGGAGTGTTCTGGGGGAGGAGACCCAGTACTTC.